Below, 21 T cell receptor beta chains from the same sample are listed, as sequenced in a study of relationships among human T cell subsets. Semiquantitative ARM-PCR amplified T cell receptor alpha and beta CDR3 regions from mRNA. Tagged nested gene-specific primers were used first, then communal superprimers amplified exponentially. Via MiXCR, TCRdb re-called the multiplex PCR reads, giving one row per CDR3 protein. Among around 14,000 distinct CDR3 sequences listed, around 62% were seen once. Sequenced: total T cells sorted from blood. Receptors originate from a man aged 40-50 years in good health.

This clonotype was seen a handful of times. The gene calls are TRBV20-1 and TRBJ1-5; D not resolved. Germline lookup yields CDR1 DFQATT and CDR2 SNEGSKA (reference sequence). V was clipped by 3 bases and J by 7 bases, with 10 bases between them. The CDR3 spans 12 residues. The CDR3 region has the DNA TGCAGTGCTAGGAAGGGTCGGCAGCCCCAGCATTTT. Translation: CSARKGRQPQHF.

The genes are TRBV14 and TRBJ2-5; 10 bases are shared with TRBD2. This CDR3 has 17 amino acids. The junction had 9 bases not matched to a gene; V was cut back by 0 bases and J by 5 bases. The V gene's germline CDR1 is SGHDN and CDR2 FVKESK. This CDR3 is CASSQDLAGALLETQYF. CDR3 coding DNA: TGTGCCAGCAGCCAAGATCTAGCGGGGGCCTTATTGGAGACCCAGTACTTC. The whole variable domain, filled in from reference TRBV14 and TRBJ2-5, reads EAGVTQFPSHSVIEKGQTVTLRCDPISGHDNLYWYRRVMGKEIKFLLHFVKESKQDESGMPNNRFLAERTGGTYSTLKVQPAELEDSGVYFCASSQDLAGALLETQYFGPGTRLLVL.

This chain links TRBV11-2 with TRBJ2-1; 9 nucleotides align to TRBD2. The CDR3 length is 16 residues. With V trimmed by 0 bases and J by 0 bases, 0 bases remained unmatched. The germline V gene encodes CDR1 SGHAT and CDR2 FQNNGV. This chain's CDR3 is CASSLDSGSSYNEQFF. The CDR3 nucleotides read TGTGCCAGCAGCTTAGATAGCGGGAGCTCCTACAATGAGCAGTTCTTC.

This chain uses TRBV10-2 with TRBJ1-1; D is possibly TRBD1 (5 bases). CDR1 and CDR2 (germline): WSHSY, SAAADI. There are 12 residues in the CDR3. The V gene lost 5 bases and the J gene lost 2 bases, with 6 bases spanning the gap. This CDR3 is CASSRGNTEAFF. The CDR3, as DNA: TGCGCCAGCAGTAGGGGAAACACTGAAGCTTTCTTT.

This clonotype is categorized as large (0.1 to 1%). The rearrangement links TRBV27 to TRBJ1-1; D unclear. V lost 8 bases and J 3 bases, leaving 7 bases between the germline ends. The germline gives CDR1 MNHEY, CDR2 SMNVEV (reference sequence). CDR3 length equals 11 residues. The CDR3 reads CASGSDTEAFF. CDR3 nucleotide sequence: TGTGCCAGCGGGTCCGACACTGAAGCTTTCTTT.

As DNA, the CDR3 is TGTGCCAGCAGTCCTGGGGACAGGGGCCCTGGCTACACCTTC. Residues: CASSPGDRGPGYTF. The J gene is TRBJ1-2, the V gene TRBV28, with 10 bases lining up with TRBD1. The CDR3 extends over 14 amino acids. Germline V CDR1 and CDR2: MDHEN, SYDVKM. The J segment lost 7 bases and the V segment lost 5 bases, leaving 7 bases of the junction unmatched.

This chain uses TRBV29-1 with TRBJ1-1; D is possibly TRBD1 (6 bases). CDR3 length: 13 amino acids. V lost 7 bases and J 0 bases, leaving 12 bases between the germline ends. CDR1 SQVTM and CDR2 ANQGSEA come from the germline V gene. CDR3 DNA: TGCAGCGGGAAACAGGGAGTGAACACTGAAGCTTTCTTT. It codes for CSGKQGVNTEAFF.

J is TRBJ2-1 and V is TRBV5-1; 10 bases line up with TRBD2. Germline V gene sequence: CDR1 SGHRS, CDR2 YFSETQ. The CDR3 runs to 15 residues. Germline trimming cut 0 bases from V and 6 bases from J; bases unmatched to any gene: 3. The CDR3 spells CASSLALAGVNEQFF. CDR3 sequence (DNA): TGCGCCAGCAGCTTGGCCCTAGCGGGAGTCAATGAGCAGTTCTTC.

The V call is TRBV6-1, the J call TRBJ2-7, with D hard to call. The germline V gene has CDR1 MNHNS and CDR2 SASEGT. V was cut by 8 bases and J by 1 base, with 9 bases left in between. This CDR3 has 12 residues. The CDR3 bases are TGTGCCAGCGGAGCTCTTTCCTACGAGCAGTACTTC. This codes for CASGALSYEQYF.

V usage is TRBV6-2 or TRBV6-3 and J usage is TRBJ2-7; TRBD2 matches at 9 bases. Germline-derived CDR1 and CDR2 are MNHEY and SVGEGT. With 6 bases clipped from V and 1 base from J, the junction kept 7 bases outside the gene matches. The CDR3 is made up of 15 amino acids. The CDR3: CASRGTSQDSYEQYF. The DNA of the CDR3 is TGTGCCAGCAGGGGGACTAGCCAAGATTCCTACGAGCAGTACTTC.

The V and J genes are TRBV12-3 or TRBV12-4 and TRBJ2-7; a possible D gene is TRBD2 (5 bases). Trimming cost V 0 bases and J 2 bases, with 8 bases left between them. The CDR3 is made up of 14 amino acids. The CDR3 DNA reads TGTGCCAGCAGTTTAGCGGGAGCACCCTACGAGCAGTACTTC. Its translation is CASSLAGAPYEQYF.

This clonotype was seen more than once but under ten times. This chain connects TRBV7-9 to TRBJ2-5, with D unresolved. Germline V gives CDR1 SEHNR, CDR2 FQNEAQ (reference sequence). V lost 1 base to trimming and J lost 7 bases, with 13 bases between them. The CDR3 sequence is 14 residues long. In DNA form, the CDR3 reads TGTGCCAGCAGCTTAGACTCCGGTGGTGGGACCCAGTACTTC. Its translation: CASSLDSGGGTQYF.

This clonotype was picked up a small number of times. The CDR3 sequence is CASSGRSSQRGEETQYF. DNA of the CDR3: TGTGCCAGCAGCGGTCGGTCTTCGCAGCGGGGCGAGGAGACCCAGTACTTC. The chain combines TRBV13 with TRBJ2-5; 7 positions agree with TRBD2. J gave up 5 bases and V 5 bases, and 17 bases lay outside the gene matches. Germline CDR1 reads PRHDT; CDR2 reads FYEKMQ (reference sequence). This CDR3 is 17 amino acids long.

The CDR3 DNA reads TGTGCCAGCAGCCCGGGGGATAGTTTGGATACGCAGTATTTT. This translates into CASSPGDSLDTQYF. The gene calls are TRBV28 and TRBJ2-3; perhaps TRBD2 as D (6 bases). The CDR3 is made up of 14 amino acids. Looked up from germline, CDR1 is MDHEN and CDR2 is SYDVKM. Trimming pared 6 bases from V and 6 bases from J, leaving 16 bases between.

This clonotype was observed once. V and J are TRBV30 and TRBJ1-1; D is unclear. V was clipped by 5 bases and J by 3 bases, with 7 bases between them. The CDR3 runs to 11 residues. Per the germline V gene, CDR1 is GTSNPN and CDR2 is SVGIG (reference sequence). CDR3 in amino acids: CAWLSDTEAFF. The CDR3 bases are TGTGCCTGGTTATCGGACACTGAAGCTTTCTTT.

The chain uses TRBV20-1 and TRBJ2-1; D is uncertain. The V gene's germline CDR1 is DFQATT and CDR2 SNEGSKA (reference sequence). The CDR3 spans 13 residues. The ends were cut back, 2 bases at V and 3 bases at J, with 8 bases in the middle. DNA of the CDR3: TGCAGTGCTAGAATGGCAGGCTACAATGAGCAGTTCTTC. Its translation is CSARMAGYNEQFF.

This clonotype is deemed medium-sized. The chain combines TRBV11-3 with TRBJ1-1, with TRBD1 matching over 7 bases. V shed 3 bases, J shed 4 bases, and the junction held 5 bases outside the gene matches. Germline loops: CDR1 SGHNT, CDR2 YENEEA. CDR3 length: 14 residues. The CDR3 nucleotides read TGTGCCAGCAGCTTCTCCCCAGGGGGCACTGAAGCTTTCTTT. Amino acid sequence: CASSFSPGGTEAFF.

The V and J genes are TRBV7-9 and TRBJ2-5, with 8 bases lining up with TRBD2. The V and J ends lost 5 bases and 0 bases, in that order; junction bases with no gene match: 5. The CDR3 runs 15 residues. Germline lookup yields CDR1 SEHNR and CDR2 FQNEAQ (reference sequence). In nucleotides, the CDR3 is TGTGCCAGCAGCCTGCGGGGGGCCCACCAAGAGACCCAGTACTTC. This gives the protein CASSLRGAHQETQYF.

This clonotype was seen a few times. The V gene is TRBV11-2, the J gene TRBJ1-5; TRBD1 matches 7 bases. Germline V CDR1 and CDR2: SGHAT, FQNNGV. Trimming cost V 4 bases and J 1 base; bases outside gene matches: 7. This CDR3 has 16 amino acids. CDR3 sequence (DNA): TGTGCCAGCAGCTCCTACAGGGGAGGAAGCAATCAGCCCCAGCATTTT. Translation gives CASSSYRGGSNQPQHF.

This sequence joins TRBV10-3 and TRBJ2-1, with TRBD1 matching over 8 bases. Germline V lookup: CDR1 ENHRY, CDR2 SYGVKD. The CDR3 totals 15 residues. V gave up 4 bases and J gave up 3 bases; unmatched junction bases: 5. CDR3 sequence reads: CAISGTGLNYNEQFF. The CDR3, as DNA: TGTGCCATCAGTGGGACAGGGTTGAACTACAATGAGCAGTTCTTC.

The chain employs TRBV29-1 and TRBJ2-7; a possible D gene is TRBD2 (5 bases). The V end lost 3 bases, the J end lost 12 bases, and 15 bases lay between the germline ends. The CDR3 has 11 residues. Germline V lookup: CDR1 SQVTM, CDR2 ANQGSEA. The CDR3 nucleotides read TGCAGCGTTGACGTCTCTAGCAATCGGTACTTC. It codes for CSVDVSSNRYF.